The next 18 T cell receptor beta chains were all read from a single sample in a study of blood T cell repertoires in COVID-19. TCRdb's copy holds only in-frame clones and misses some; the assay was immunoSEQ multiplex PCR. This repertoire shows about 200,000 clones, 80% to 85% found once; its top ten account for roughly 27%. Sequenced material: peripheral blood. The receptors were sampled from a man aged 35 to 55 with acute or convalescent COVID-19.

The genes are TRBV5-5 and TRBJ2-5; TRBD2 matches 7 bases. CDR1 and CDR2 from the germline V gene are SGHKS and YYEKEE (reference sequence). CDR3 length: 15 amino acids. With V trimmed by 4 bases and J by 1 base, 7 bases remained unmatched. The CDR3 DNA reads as TGTGCCAGCAGCCCGGGGACGGGGGGCCAAGAGACCCAGTACTTC. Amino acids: CASSPGTGGQETQYF. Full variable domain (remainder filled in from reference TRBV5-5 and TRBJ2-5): DAGVTQSPTHLIKTRGQQVTLRCSPISGHKSVSWYQQVLGQGPQFIFQYYEKEERGRGNFPDRFSARQFPNYSSELNVNALLLGDSALYLCASSPGTGGQETQYFGPGTRLLVL.

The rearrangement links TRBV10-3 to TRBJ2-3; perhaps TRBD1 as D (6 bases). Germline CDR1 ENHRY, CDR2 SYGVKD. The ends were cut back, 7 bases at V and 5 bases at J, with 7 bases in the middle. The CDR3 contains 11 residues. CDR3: CAIMGQDTQYF. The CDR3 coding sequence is TGTGCCATCATGGGACAAGATACGCAGTATTTT.

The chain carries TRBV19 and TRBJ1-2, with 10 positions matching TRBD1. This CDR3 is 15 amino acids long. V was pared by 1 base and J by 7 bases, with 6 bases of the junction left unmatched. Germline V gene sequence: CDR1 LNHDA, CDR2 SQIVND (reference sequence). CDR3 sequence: CASSIGMGQGSGYTF. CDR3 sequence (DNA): TGTGCCAGTAGTATAGGAATGGGACAGGGGTCTGGCTACACCTTC.

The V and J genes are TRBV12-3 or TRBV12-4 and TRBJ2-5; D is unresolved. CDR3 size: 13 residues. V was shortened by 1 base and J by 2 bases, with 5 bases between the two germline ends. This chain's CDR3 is CASSLGRQETQYF. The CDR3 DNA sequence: TGTGCCAGCAGTTTAGGGCGGCAAGAGACCCAGTACTTC.

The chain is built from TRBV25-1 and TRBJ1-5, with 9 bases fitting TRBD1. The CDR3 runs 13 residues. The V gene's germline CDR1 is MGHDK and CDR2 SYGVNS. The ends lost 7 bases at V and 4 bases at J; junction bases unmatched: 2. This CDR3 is CASTDRGNQPQHF. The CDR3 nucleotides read TGTGCCAGCACTGACAGGGGGAATCAGCCCCAGCATTTT.

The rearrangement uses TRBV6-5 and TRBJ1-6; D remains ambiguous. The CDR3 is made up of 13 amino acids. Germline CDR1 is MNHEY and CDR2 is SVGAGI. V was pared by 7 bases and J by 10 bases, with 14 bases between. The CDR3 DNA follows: TGTGCCAGCATGTTCGGGGTTGGATCACCCCTCCACTTT. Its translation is CASMFGVGSPLHF.

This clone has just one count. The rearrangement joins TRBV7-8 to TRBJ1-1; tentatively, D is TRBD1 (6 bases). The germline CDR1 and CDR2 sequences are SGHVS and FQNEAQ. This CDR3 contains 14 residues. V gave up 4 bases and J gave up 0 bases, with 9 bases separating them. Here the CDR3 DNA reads TGTGCCAGCAGCTACAACAGGGTGAACACTGAAGCTTTCTTT. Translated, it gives CASSYNRVNTEAFF.

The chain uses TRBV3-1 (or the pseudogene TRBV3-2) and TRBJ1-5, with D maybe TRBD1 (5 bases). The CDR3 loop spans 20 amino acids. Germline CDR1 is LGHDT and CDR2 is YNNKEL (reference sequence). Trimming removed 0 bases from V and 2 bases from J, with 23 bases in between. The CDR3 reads CASSQDEIGHSKMGNQPQHF. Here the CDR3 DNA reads TGTGCCAGCAGCCAAGATGAAATCGGACATTCGAAAATGGGCAATCAGCCCCAGCATTTT.

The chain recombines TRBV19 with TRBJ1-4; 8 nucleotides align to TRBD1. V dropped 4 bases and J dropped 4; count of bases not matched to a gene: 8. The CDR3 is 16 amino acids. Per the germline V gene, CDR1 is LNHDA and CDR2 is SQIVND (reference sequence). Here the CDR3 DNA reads TGTGCCAGTAGTACACGGACAGGACAGGGTAATGAAAAACTGTTTTTT. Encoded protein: CASSTRTGQGNEKLFF.

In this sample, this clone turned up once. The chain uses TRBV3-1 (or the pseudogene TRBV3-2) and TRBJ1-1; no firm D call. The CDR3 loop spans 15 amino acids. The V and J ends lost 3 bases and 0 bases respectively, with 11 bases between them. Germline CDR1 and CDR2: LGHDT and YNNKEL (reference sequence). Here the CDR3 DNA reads TGTGCCAGCAGCCACCCTGGGAGGATGAACACTGAAGCTTTCTTT. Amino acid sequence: CASSHPGRMNTEAFF.

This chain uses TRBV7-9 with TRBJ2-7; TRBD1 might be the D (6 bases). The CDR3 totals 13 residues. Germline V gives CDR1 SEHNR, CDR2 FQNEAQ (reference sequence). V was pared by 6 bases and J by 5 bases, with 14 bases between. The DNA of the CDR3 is TGTGCCAGCAGACCCAACAGGGCCCACGAGCAGTACTTC. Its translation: CASRPNRAHEQYF.

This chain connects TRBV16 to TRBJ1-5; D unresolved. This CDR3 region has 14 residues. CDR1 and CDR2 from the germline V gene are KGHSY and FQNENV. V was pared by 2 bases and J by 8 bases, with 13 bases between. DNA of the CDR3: TGTGCCAGCAGCCAACGGCCGGGGTATGAGCCCCAGCATTTT. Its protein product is CASSQRPGYEPQHF.

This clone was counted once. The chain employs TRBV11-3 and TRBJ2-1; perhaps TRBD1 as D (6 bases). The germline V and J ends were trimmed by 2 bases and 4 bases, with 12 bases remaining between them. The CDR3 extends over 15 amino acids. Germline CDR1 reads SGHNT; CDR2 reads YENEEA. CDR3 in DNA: TGTGCCAGCAGCTTAAGACAGGCTTTATACAATGAGCAGTTCTTC. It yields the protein CASSLRQALYNEQFF.

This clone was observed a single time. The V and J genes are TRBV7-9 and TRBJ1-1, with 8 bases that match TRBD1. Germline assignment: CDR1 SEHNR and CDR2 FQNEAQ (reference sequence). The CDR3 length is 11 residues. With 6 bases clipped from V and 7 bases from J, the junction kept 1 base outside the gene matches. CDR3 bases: TGTGCCAGCAGAACAGGGGGTGAAGCTTTCTTT. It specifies CASRTGGEAFF.

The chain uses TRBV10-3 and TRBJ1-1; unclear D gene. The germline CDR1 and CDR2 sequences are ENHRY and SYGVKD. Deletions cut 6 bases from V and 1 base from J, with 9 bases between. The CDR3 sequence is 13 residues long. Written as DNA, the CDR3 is TGTGCCATCAGGGGAGGGCAGAACACTGAAGCTTTCTTT. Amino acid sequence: CAIRGGQNTEAFF.

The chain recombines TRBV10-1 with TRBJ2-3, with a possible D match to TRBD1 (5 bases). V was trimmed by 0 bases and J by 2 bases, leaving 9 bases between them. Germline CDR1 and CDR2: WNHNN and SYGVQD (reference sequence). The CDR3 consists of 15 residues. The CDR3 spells CASSESAGNTDTQYF. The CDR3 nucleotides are TGCGCCAGCAGTGAGTCCGCAGGGAACACAGATACGCAGTATTTT.

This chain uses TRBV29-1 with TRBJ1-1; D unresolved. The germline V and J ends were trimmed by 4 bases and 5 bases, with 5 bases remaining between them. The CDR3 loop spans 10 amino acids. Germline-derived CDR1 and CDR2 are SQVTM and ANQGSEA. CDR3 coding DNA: TGCAGCGTTGGGCAGACTGAAGCTTTCTTT. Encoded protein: CSVGQTEAFF. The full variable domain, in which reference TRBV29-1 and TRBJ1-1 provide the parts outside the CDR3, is SAVISQKPSRDICQRGTSLTIQCQVDSQVTMMFWYRQQPGQSLTLIATANQGSEATYESGFVIDKFPISRPNLTFSTLTVSNMSPEDSSIYLCSVGQTEAFFGQGTRLTVV.

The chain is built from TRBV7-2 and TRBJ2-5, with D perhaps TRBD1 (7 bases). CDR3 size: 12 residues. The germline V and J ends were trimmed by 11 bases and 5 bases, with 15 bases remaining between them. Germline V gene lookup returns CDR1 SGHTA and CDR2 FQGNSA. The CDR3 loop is CAAHSGGETQYF. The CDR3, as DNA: TGTGCCGCCCACTCAGGGGGGGAGACCCAGTACTTC.